A single sample is the source of the 19 T cell receptor beta chains below, sequenced in a study of blood T cell repertoires in COVID-19. Using immunoSEQ multiplex PCR, the repertoire was profiled, and TCRdb retains in-frame clones only, with some absent. The sample yields some 180,000 clones, roughly nine tenths seen once. Input material: peripheral blood. The receptors derive from a man in his sixties with active or convalescent COVID-19.

The table lists this clone with a few counts. The gene calls are TRBV5-1 and TRBJ2-2; D is perhaps TRBD2 (5 bases). In germline, CDR1 is SGHRS, CDR2 YFSETQ. V lost 0 bases to trimming and J lost 3 bases, with 9 bases between them. The CDR3 sequence is 15 residues long. In nucleotides, the CDR3 is TGCGCCAGCAGCTTGGAAGCGGCGGACACCGGGGAGCTGTTTTTT. The encoded protein is CASSLEAADTGELFF. Supplemented by reference TRBV5-1 and TRBJ2-2, the full variable domain reads KAGVTQTPRYLIKTRGQQVTLSCSPISGHRSVSWYQQTPGQGLQFLFEYFSETQRNKGNFPGRFSGRQFSNSRSEMNVSTLELGDSALYLCASSLEAADTGELFFGEGSRLTVL.

This chain uses TRBV6-5 with TRBJ1-5; possibly TRBD1 for D (5 bases). The ends were cut back, 2 bases at V and 4 bases at J, with 9 bases in the middle. The CDR3 length is 14 residues. Germline assignment: CDR1 MNHEY and CDR2 SVGAGI. CDR3 amino acids: CASSYGGGNQPQHF. In DNA, the CDR3 is TGTGCCAGCAGTTACGGGGGGGGGAATCAGCCCCAGCATTTT.

The genes are TRBV19 and TRBJ2-7; maybe TRBD1 (5 bases). Germline V CDR1 and CDR2: LNHDA, SQIVND (reference sequence). V gave up 6 bases and J gave up 3 bases, with 15 bases separating them. The CDR3 length is 14 residues. The CDR3 sequence: CASSPSRANYEQYF. CDR3 in DNA: TGTGCCAGTAGCCCCTCCAGGGCAAACTACGAGCAGTACTTC.

The rearrangement uses TRBV19 and TRBJ1-1, with D maybe TRBD1 (5 bases). V lost 1 base to trimming and J lost 5 bases, with 11 bases between them. Germline values: CDR1 LNHDA, CDR2 SQIVND (reference sequence). The CDR3 contains 14 residues. The CDR3 DNA is TGTGCCAGTAGTATAGGGCGGGGGAGGACTGAAGCTTTCTTT. Its protein product is CASSIGRGRTEAFF.

This clone has just one count. The rearrangement links TRBV6-5 to TRBJ1-2, with 8 positions matching TRBD1. The V gene's germline CDR1 is MNHEY and CDR2 SVGAGI. The trim removed 5 bases at V and 4 bases at J, leaving 6 bases unmatched. The CDR3 runs 14 residues. The DNA of the CDR3 is TGTGCCAGCAGTATATCCGACAGGGGCTATGGCTACACCTTC. It is translated as CASSISDRGYGYTF.

This sequence joins TRBV3-1 (or the pseudogene TRBV3-2) and TRBJ1-6; D is unresolved. Germline loops: CDR1 LGHDT, CDR2 YNNKEL (reference sequence). V lost 1 base to trimming and J lost 10 bases, with 8 bases between them. This CDR3 comprises 13 residues. CDR3 residues: CASSQGRPSPLHF. DNA of the CDR3: TGTGCCAGCAGCCAAGGCAGGCCGTCACCCCTCCACTTT.

The chain joins TRBV7-9 to TRBJ1-3; 7 bases align to TRBD1. V dropped 5 bases and J dropped 2; count of bases not matched to a gene: 6. CDR1 SEHNR and CDR2 FQNEAQ come from the germline V gene (reference sequence). The CDR3 totals 15 residues. DNA for the CDR3: TGTGCCAGCAGCACAGGACAGGCCGCTGGAAACACCATATATTTT. It specifies CASSTGQAAGNTIYF.

The rearrangement joins TRBV27 to TRBJ1-1; maybe TRBD1 (5 bases). Germline CDR1 is MNHEY and CDR2 is SMNVEV (reference sequence). Trimming removed 4 bases from V and 2 bases from J, with 11 bases in between. CDR3 length equals 14 residues. The CDR3 region is CASSYGGLNTEAFF. As DNA, the CDR3 is TGTGCCAGCAGTTATGGGGGACTCAACACTGAAGCTTTCTTT.

CDR3 nucleotides: TGTGCCAGCTCACCAAAGACAGGGGTCTATGGCTACACCTTC. Translation gives CASSPKTGVYGYTF. The chain links TRBV18 to TRBJ1-2; 8 bases align to TRBD1. V lost 2 bases to trimming and J lost 4 bases; unmatched junction nucleotides: 3. Germline loops: CDR1 KGHSH, CDR2 LQKENI. CDR3 length: 14 residues.

CDR3 DNA: TGTGCCACCAAAAAGGGGCAGATCTTCACAGATACGCAGTATTTT. Translation: CATKKGQIFTDTQYF. This chain connects TRBV6-5 to TRBJ2-3, with D possibly TRBD1 on 5 matching bases. V lost 10 bases to trimming and J lost 2 bases, with 19 bases between them. Germline CDR1 is MNHEY and CDR2 is SVGAGI. The CDR3 length is 15 residues.

This clone has ten or more counts. The genes are TRBV10-3 and TRBJ2-3; unclear D gene. The CDR3 length is 16 residues. Trimming took 3 bases from V and 1 from J, leaving 14 bases between them. The germline gives CDR1 ENHRY, CDR2 SYGVKD. The CDR3 spells CAISDRRATGTDTQYF. The CDR3 nucleotides read TGTGCCATCAGTGACCGTCGAGCAACGGGCACAGATACGCAGTATTTT.

This sequence joins TRBV11-3 and TRBJ1-1, with D possibly being TRBD1 (6 bases). The germline CDR1 and CDR2 sequences are SGHNT and YENEEA. Trimming took off 1 base at V and 3 bases at J, with 12 bases between the two ends. The CDR3 is 15 amino acids. As DNA, the CDR3 is TGTGCCAGCAGCTTAGGGCGTCAGGGGCACACTGAAGCTTTCTTT. Protein: CASSLGRQGHTEAFF.

The chain is built from TRBV5-1 and TRBJ1-4, with 10 bases fitting TRBD1. CDR1 is SGHRS, CDR2 YFSETQ, per germline. V gave up 0 bases and J gave up 4 bases; unmatched junction bases: 9. The CDR3 is 18 amino acids. Here the CDR3 reads CASSLATTGGAGNEKLFF. CDR3 coding DNA: TGCGCCAGCAGCTTGGCCACGACAGGGGGCGCGGGTAATGAAAAACTGTTTTTT.

A few counts support this clone. V and J are TRBV2 and TRBJ1-1, with 7 bases matching TRBD1. The CDR3 is made up of 15 amino acids. Germline trimming cut 6 bases from V and 1 base from J; bases unmatched to any gene: 8. The germline V gene has CDR1 SNHLY and CDR2 FYNNEI. CDR3 amino acids: CASSTPGQQNTEAFF. CDR3 sequence (DNA): TGTGCCAGCAGCACCCCGGGACAGCAGAACACTGAAGCTTTCTTT.

The chain recombines TRBV9 with TRBJ2-1; 10 bases are a match to TRBD2. Germline V gene sequence: CDR1 SGDLS, CDR2 YYNGEE. With 0 bases clipped from V and 3 bases from J, the junction kept 3 bases outside the gene matches. CDR3 length: 16 amino acids. CDR3 bases: TGTGCCAGCAGCGTAGCCCTAGCGGGGGTCTACAATGAGCAGTTCTTC. This encodes CASSVALAGVYNEQFF.

Only a few counts were recorded for this clone. The chain couples TRBV30 to TRBJ1-6; D call uncertain. Germline CDR1 reads GTSNPN; CDR2 reads SVGIG (reference sequence). This CDR3 spans 13 amino acids. V lost 7 bases and J 0 bases, leaving 7 bases between the germline ends. The CDR3 bases are TGTGCCTTTGACTTCTCCTATAATTCACCCCTCCACTTT. Protein: CAFDFSYNSPLHF.

The chain carries TRBV28 and TRBJ1-2; 10 bases are shared with TRBD1. The V and J ends lost 5 bases and 4 bases, in that order; junction bases with no gene match: 4. The germline V gene has CDR1 MDHEN and CDR2 SYDVKM. This CDR3 region has 14 residues. DNA for the CDR3: TGTGCCAGCAGTGCGGGACAGGGGACCTATGGCTACACCTTC. Its protein product is CASSAGQGTYGYTF.

Here the CDR3 reads CASRPQGSGNQPQHF. In DNA, the CDR3 is TGTGCCAGCAGACCCCAGGGGAGCGGTAATCAGCCCCAGCATTTT. The J gene is TRBJ1-5, the V gene TRBV6-5; the D gene is possibly TRBD1 (6 bases). There are 15 residues in the CDR3. V was clipped by 6 bases and J by 4 bases, with 16 bases between them. Germline V gene lookup returns CDR1 MNHEY and CDR2 SVGAGI.

This clone showed up just a few times. The chain recombines TRBV4-1 with TRBJ2-1, with D tentatively TRBD2 (6 bases). Trimming cost V 0 bases and J 3 bases, with 12 bases left between them. The CDR3 loop spans 16 amino acids. Germline lookup yields CDR1 MGHRA and CDR2 YSYEKL. CDR3 sequence reads: CASSQDVARDYNEQFF. The CDR3 coding sequence is TGCGCCAGCAGCCAAGATGTTGCGCGGGACTACAATGAGCAGTTCTTC.